Sequencing of this T cell receptor (beta chain) was carried out in a study of pediatric ulcerative colitis. The method was immunoSEQ multiplex PCR; TCRdb's version includes in-frame clones alone and lacks a portion of them. The sample has 65,000 or so clones, roughly nine tenths seen once; the top ten hold around 3%. V lost 1 base and J lost 4, with 7 bases in between. CDR1 SGHTA and CDR2 FQGTGA come from the germline V gene. This CDR3 is built from 13 residues. The rearrangement uses TRBV7-3 and TRBJ2-5; D gene ambiguous. The specimen sequenced was blood. The receptor's source is a boy aged 5-17 years with severe ulcerative colitis. In DNA, the CDR3 is TGTGCCAGCAGCTTAAGGAGAGGAGAGACCCAGTACTTC. Amino acids: CASSLRRGETQYF.